This TCR beta chain stems from a study of early T cells in non-severe SARS-CoV-2 infection. Turning to the study itself: Investigators sequenced bulk RNA drawn from unsorted whole blood, and chains remained unpaired. The study, taken as a whole, reports: Private and CD4 specificities were missed by VDJdb matching, skewed to anti-spike CD8.

This clonotype was recorded many times. The antigen remains undetermined. CDR3 length: 14 amino acids. The V gene lost 6 bases and the J gene lost 0 bases, with 10 bases spanning the gap. Germline V gene lookup returns CDR1 SGHVS and CDR2 FNYEAQ. Unique molecular identifiers tagged individual cDNA molecules. TCRdb recomputed calls from the 5' RACE reads with MiXCR, one row per CDR3 protein. The table records 28,000 or so distinct CDR3 sequences, 5% to 6.5% of them present only once. This rearrangement joins TRBV7-6 to TRBJ2-3, with D maybe TRBD1 (6 bases). This clonotype was sampled from an adult who was a healthcare worker with PCR-confirmed SARS-CoV-2 infection or an uninfected control (not recorded which). The sequenced sample was whole blood. The CDR3 region is CASSWDISTDTQYF. The CDR3 coding sequence is TGTGCCAGCAGTTGGGACATTAGCACAGATACGCAGTATTTT.